Below are 26 T cell receptor beta chains sequenced from a single sample in a study of blood T cell repertoires in COVID-19. The table came from immunoSEQ multiplex PCR; TCRdb's copy has only in-frame clones and leaves some out. This sample has fewer than 200,000 clones, with approximately 84% found just once. The sample comprised peripheral blood. The receptor set was obtained from a woman of 80 years or more with acute or convalescent COVID-19.

This clone was recorded a few times. This chain uses TRBV5-1 with TRBJ1-1, with TRBD1 as a possible D gene (6 bases). Per germline, CDR1 SGHRS and CDR2 YFSETQ. The CDR3 runs to 14 residues. V lost 2 bases and J 3 bases, leaving 11 bases between the germline ends. The CDR3 here is CASSFIPGDTEAFF. CDR3 coding DNA: TGCGCCAGCAGCTTTATCCCAGGGGACACTGAAGCTTTCTTT.

The chain is built from TRBV6-2 or TRBV6-3 and TRBJ1-2; the D is unclear. Trimming removed 6 bases at V and 2 bases at J, with 13 bases between. This CDR3 is 14 amino acids long. CDR1 and CDR2 (germline): MNHEY, SVGEGT. The CDR3 loop is CASSPASGNYGYTF. As DNA, the CDR3 is TGTGCCAGCAGCCCAGCCTCCGGGAACTATGGCTACACCTTC.

The rearrangement links TRBV9 to TRBJ1-2, with TRBD1 matching over 7 bases. The CDR3 has 13 amino acids. Germline CDR1 SGDLS, CDR2 YYNGEE. V shed 5 bases, J shed 4 bases, and the junction held 5 bases outside the gene matches. The CDR3 DNA reads TGTGCCAGCAGTGCCGGACAGGTCTATGGCTACACCTTC. It specifies CASSAGQVYGYTF.

The CDR3 sequence: CASRGQTYNEQFF. The CDR3 bases are TGTGCCAGCAGGGGACAGACCTACAATGAGCAGTTCTTC. J is TRBJ2-1 and V is TRBV6-5, with 7 bases fitting TRBD1. J gave up 2 bases and V 6 bases, and 1 base lay outside the gene matches. The CDR3 has 13 amino acids. Germline CDR1 MNHEY, CDR2 SVGAGI.

V is TRBV11-3 and J is TRBJ2-3, with D possibly being TRBD2 (6 bases). This CDR3 is built from 15 residues. The V end was cut by 5 bases, the J end by 2 bases, with 14 bases between. Germline V lookup: CDR1 SGHNT, CDR2 YENEEA. The CDR3 DNA follows: TGTGCCAGCAGCCGTACGGGAGCTCCCACAGATACGCAGTATTTT. It encodes CASSRTGAPTDTQYF.

The rearrangement joins TRBV3-1 (or the pseudogene TRBV3-2) to TRBJ2-6; D is ambiguous. Deletions cut 7 bases from V and 0 bases from J, with 4 bases between. The germline CDR1 and CDR2 sequences are LGHDT and YNNKEL (reference sequence). This CDR3 comprises 13 residues. The CDR3 nucleotides read TGTGCCAGCACCTACTCTGGGGCCAACGTCCTGACTTTC. This gives the protein CASTYSGANVLTF.

The chain couples TRBV5-8 to TRBJ1-2; D gene ambiguous. Trimming took 3 bases from V and 2 from J, leaving 8 bases between them. Germline V gene sequence: CDR1 SGHTS, CDR2 YDEGEE. The CDR3 loop spans 13 amino acids. The CDR3 loop reads CASSSRRNYGYTF. The CDR3 DNA sequence: TGTGCCAGCAGCTCCCGGAGGAACTATGGCTACACCTTC.

The V gene is TRBV4-3, the J gene TRBJ1-1; D is ambiguous. Trimming removed 4 bases from V and 4 bases from J, with 13 bases in between. Germline V gene sequence: CDR1 LGHNA, CDR2 YSLEER. This CDR3 spans 14 amino acids. CDR3 in DNA: TGCGCCAGCAGCCTCTTTCGCGGGGTCACTGAAGCTTTCTTT. Its protein product is CASSLFRGVTEAFF.

This chain links TRBV5-6 with TRBJ1-3; D may be TRBD1 (5 bases). Trimming took off 0 bases at V and 4 bases at J, with 11 bases between the two ends. Per germline, CDR1 SGHDT and CDR2 YYEEEE. CDR3 size: 15 residues. The CDR3 nucleotides read TGTGCCAGCAGCTTGGATCGGGGGGAAGGAAACACCATATATTTT. As protein: CASSLDRGEGNTIYF.

The V and J genes are TRBV24-1 and TRBJ2-1; possible D gene TRBD2, 5 bases. The V gene lost 5 bases and the J gene lost 3 bases, with 10 bases spanning the gap. Germline CDR1 reads KGHDR; CDR2 reads SFDVKD. The CDR3 consists of 14 residues. The DNA for the CDR3 is TGTGCCACCAGTGGAAGAGCGGACTACAATGAGCAGTTCTTC. Its translation is CATSGRADYNEQFF.

The chain recombines TRBV11-2 with TRBJ2-1; D unresolved. V shed 3 bases and J shed 9 bases, with 9 bases lying between them. The germline CDR1 and CDR2 sequences are SGHAT and FQNNGV. CDR3 length: 12 amino acids. The CDR3 DNA reads as TGTGCCAGCAGCTTCCTCCCTAGTGAGCAGTTCTTC. Encoded protein: CASSFLPSEQFF.

The chain combines TRBV4-1 with TRBJ2-3, with 12 nucleotides matching TRBD1. The CDR3 runs to 17 residues. CDR1 MGHRA and CDR2 YSYEKL come from the germline V gene. V trimming: 3 bases; J trimming: 5 bases; junction bases outside the gene matches: 9. In nucleotides, the CDR3 is TGCGCCAGCAGCCACCAAGCCGGGACAGGGGGCCGAGATACGCAGTATTTT. It specifies CASSHQAGTGGRDTQYF.

The rearrangement links TRBV14 to TRBJ2-3, with D possibly being TRBD2 (5 bases). The CDR3 has 16 amino acids. In germline, CDR1 is SGHDN, CDR2 FVKESK. Trimming took off 0 bases at V and 4 bases at J, with 14 bases between the two ends. This CDR3 is CASSQEWGASSDTQYF. The CDR3, as DNA: TGTGCCAGCAGCCAAGAATGGGGAGCAAGTTCAGATACGCAGTATTTT.

This clone has just a few counts. The chain combines TRBV30 with TRBJ1-6; D gene uncertain. Germline V gene lookup returns CDR1 GTSNPN and CDR2 SVGIG (reference sequence). The CDR3 totals 16 residues. Trimming cost V 5 bases and J 4 bases, with 18 bases left between them. The CDR3 coding sequence is TGTGCCTGGGTGGCCCCCAAAGGGAGGTATAATTCACCCCTCCACTTT. Residues: CAWVAPKGRYNSPLHF.

V usage is TRBV5-5 and J usage is TRBJ2-5; possibly TRBD1 for D (6 bases). The V end lost 3 bases, the J end lost 0 bases, and 9 bases lay between the germline ends. The germline V gene has CDR1 SGHKS and CDR2 YYEKEE (reference sequence). The CDR3 totals 14 residues. The CDR3 sequence is CASSSRGNQETQYF. The CDR3 DNA follows: TGTGCCAGCAGCTCCAGGGGTAACCAAGAGACCCAGTACTTC.

CDR3 region: CASSLAGVDTGELFF. The CDR3 DNA reads as TGTGCCAGCAGCTTGGCGGGAGTAGACACCGGGGAGCTGTTTTTT. This sequence joins TRBV5-6 and TRBJ2-2; tentative D call: TRBD2 (6 bases). With 0 bases removed from V and 3 bases from J, the gap between germline ends came to 9 bases. The length of the CDR3 is 15 residues. Germline CDR1 and CDR2: SGHDT and YYEEEE.

The count of this clone is one. This sequence joins TRBV11-3 and TRBJ2-2; 11 bases match TRBD2. This CDR3 contains 17 residues. In germline, CDR1 is SGHNT, CDR2 YENEEA. The V gene end was trimmed by 3 bases and the J gene end by 4 bases; junction bases not matched to a gene: 7. This CDR3 is CASSLPGLAGATGELFF. CDR3 DNA sequence: TGTGCCAGCAGCTTGCCTGGACTAGCGGGTGCCACCGGGGAGCTGTTTTTT.

The chain employs TRBV7-9 and TRBJ1-1; 8 bases fit TRBD1. There are 16 residues in the CDR3. CDR1 is SEHNR, CDR2 FQNEAQ, per germline (reference sequence). Losses at the gene ends were 5 bases for V and 4 bases for J; bases not matched to a gene: 12. CDR3: CASSPQGASRFTEAFF. CDR3 DNA: TGTGCCAGCAGCCCGCAGGGGGCATCTAGGTTCACTGAAGCTTTCTTT.

The chain carries TRBV11-2 and TRBJ2-1; TRBD2 matches 9 bases. Per germline, CDR1 SGHAT and CDR2 FQNNGV. Trimming took 1 base from V and 8 from J; bases not matched to a gene: 6. This CDR3 has 15 residues. The CDR3 is CASSLVSGSSDEQFF. CDR3 bases: TGTGCCAGCAGCTTAGTTAGCGGGAGTAGCGATGAGCAGTTCTTC.

The chain joins TRBV4-2 to TRBJ2-1; 7 bases map to TRBD2. V lost 3 bases, J lost 5 bases, and 1 base stayed unmatched. CDR1 LGHNA and CDR2 YNFKEQ come from the germline V gene. This CDR3 contains 13 residues. CDR3 region: CASSHLADNEQFF. Written as DNA, the CDR3 is TGTGCCAGCAGCCATCTAGCGGACAATGAGCAGTTCTTC.

The CDR3 DNA follows: TGTGCCAGCGCCGGACAGTACAACACTGAAGCTTTCTTT. Translating gives CASAGQYNTEAFF. The chain couples TRBV7-2 to TRBJ1-1, with D tentatively TRBD1 (6 bases). The CDR3 consists of 13 residues. Trimming took 8 bases from V and 2 from J, leaving 12 bases between them. Germline V gives CDR1 SGHTA, CDR2 FQGNSA.

The chain has TRBV7-2 and TRBJ1-5; D remains ambiguous. CDR3 size: 15 residues. V was shortened by 1 base and J by 3 bases, with 10 bases between the two germline ends. CDR1 and CDR2 from the germline V gene are SGHTA and FQGNSA. Here the CDR3 reads CASSLGRAPNQPQHF. For the CDR3, the DNA is TGTGCCAGCAGCTTAGGGAGGGCTCCCAATCAGCCCCAGCATTTT.

The chain couples TRBV5-1 to TRBJ2-2; TRBD1 agrees at 9 bases. The CDR3 has 15 residues. Looked up from germline, CDR1 is SGHRS and CDR2 is YFSETQ. With 4 bases clipped from V and 4 bases from J, the junction kept 5 bases outside the gene matches. DNA of the CDR3: TGCGCCAGCAGCACGGGACAGGGAGCCACCGGGGAGCTGTTTTTT. This encodes CASSTGQGATGELFF.

The table lists this clone with a count of one. The gene calls are TRBV10-2 and TRBJ2-1; 10 bases line up with TRBD2. This CDR3 region has 15 residues. The V segment lost 4 bases and the J segment 2 bases; nucleotides outside the gene matches: 2. Per the germline V gene, CDR1 is WSHSY and CDR2 is SAAADI. Written as DNA, the CDR3 is TGCGCCAGCAGTGTACTAGCGGGGACCTACAATGAGCAGTTCTTC. Its translation is CASSVLAGTYNEQFF.

The V and J genes are TRBV10-3 and TRBJ1-4; a weak D match, TRBD1 (5 bases). This CDR3 has 15 residues. Germline assignment: CDR1 ENHRY and CDR2 SYGVKD. V was cut by 0 bases and J by 4 bases, with 9 bases left in between. CDR3 coding DNA: TGTGCCATCAGTGAGTCCCCGGGGGTTAATGAAAAACTGTTTTTT. Its protein product is CAISESPGVNEKLFF.

V gene TRBV5-4 combines with J gene TRBJ2-1; possible D gene TRBD1, 5 bases. Trimming stripped 0 bases from V and 2 bases from J, with 9 bases between. The CDR3 is made up of 15 amino acids. Germline CDR1 is SGHNT and CDR2 is YYREEE (reference sequence). CDR3 DNA: TGTGCCAGCAGCTTGGCCAGGGATCCCTACAATGAGCAGTTCTTC. This sequence encodes CASSLARDPYNEQFF. Filled out from reference TRBV5-4 and TRBJ2-1, the complete variable domain reads ETGVTQSPTHLIKTRGQQVTLRCSSQSGHNTVSWYQQALGQGPQFIFQYYREEENGRGNFPPRFSGLQFPNYSSELNVNALELDDSALYLCASSLARDPYNEQFFGPGTRLTVL.